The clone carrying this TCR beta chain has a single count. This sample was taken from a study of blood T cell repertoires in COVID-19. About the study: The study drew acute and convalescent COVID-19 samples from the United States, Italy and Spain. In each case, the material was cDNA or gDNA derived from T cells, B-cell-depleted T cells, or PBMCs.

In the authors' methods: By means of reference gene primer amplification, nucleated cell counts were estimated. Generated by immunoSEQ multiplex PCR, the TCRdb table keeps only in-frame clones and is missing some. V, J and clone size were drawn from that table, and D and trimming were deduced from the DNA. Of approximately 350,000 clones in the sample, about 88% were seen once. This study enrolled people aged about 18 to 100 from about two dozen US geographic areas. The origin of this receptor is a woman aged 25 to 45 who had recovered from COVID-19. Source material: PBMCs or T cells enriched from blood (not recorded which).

The CDR3 loop is CASSPLAGGGEQYF. The CDR3 DNA sequence: TGTGCCAGCAGCCCACTAGCGGGAGGTGGCGAGCAGTACTTC. This chain uses TRBV27 with TRBJ2-7; TRBD2 matches at 12 bases. Germline V lookup: CDR1 MNHEY, CDR2 SMNVEV (reference sequence). The ends lost 6 bases at V and 6 bases at J; junction bases unmatched: 6. This CDR3 contains 14 residues.